This T cell receptor (beta chain) was captured by sequencing in a study of CD8+CD57+ T cells in acquired aplastic anemia. This clonotype was observed a few times. Germline V gives CDR1 SGHAT, CDR2 FQDESV (reference sequence). The CDR3 covers 19 residues. V was shortened by 5 bases and J by 0 bases, with 24 bases between the two germline ends. CDR3 and TCR beta VDJ profiling relied on a genomic DNA template. One entry per CDR3 protein results from TCRdb running MiXCR on the reads. The repertoire holds 200,000 to 250,000 distinct CDR3 sequences, with about 37% as singletons. This chain links TRBV11-1 with TRBJ2-3; either TRBD1 or TRBD2 may fit D (5 bases each). The sequenced sample consisted of sorted CD4+, CD8+, or CD8+CD57+ T cells (not recorded which) from PBMCs. The sequence was collected from a human donor in good health, serving as a control. Written as DNA, the CDR3 is TGTGCCAGCAGCACGAAAAGTGTGGGGACCCTGGCCAGCACAGATACGCAGTATTTT. Protein product: CASSTKSVGTLASTDTQYF.